This T cell receptor (beta chain) was captured in a study of T cells in narcolepsy. Overall study: Donors had narcolepsy type 1 or type 2, or were healthy controls. Study-level points and caveats: Autoreactive clone sequences were missing from some blood memory CD4+ repertoires.

Generated by immunoSEQ multiplex PCR, the TCRdb table keeps only in-frame clones and is missing some. This sample has 20,000 to 25,000 clones; about 85% occur once, and the top ten carry about 1.3%. For this clone: Its matching antigen is unknown.

This receptor was taken from a human donor with narcolepsy. The sequenced material came from CD45RA- memory CD4+ T cells from PBMCs.

CDR3 sequence reads: CASSMRWSSDTQYF. The CDR3 nucleotides read TGTGCCAGTAGTATGCGGTGGAGCAGTGATACGCAGTATTTT. V usage is TRBV19 and J usage is TRBJ2-3; D not certain. This CDR3 comprises 14 residues. The V and J ends lost 3 bases and 6 bases respectively, with 13 bases between them. Germline lookup yields CDR1 LNHDA and CDR2 SQIVND (reference sequence).